This T cell receptor (beta chain) came from a study of identical twins. All donors were healthy, and all were Caucasian. Carrying unique molecular identifiers, the cDNA also gained a universal primer site through template switching. TCRdb fed the 5' RACE reads into MiXCR, producing one record per CDR3 protein. The table includes 1,800,000 or so distinct CDR3 sequences, around 29% detected once. There are 15 residues in the CDR3. Looked up from germline, CDR1 is MNHNS and CDR2 is SASEGT. The ends lost 3 bases at V and 4 bases at J; junction bases unmatched: 6. This clonotype was counted only a few times.

The clonotype was recovered from a newborn girl in good health. Sample: cord blood. This chain uses TRBV6-1 with TRBJ1-2, with 9 bases fitting TRBD1. CDR3: CASSDYRGLGYGYTF. The CDR3 bases are TGTGCCAGCAGTGATTACAGGGGGCTCGGCTATGGCTACACCTTC.